What follows is one T cell receptor beta chain and its context. This clonotype has a count of ten or more. It lacks a known antigen. The sample holds no much larger clone one base away, and base qualities are not on file. This specimen belongs to a study of T-cell reconstitution after alpha-beta-depleted transplantation in children (dated by TCRdb to 2016 to 2017). About the investigation overall: Using TCR repertoire profiling, the study quantitatively followed how T-cell immune reconstitution unfolded in children after TCRalphabeta/CD19-depleted allogeneic hematopoietic cell transplantation.

Here is what the overall study found, with its caveats: The high TCRbeta diversity at day 60 in some patients was ascribed to recipient T cells and intrathymic progenitors that had survived conditioning. Hyperexpanded clone frequencies declined over subsequent months; after one year, T-cell counts and TCRbeta diversity were mostly attributed to newly produced T cells. The apparently early alphabetaT-cell count recovery about two months after transplant was reportedly dependent on only several hundred rapidly expanded clones derived from non-depleted graft cells.

V is clipped by 2 bases and J by 2 bases, and the sequence between their germline boundaries is 9 bases long. In the germline V gene (reference sequence), CDR1 corresponds to LGHDT and CDR2 to YNNKEL. The CDR3 spans 15 residues, from the cysteine through the phenylalanine. CDR3 DNA only is kept here, 45 bases in frame from base 1. The protocol used for the library was PCR. TCRdb names Illumina HiSeq 2500 as the instrument used. Molecular barcoding was employed in the preparation of TCR libraries, with unique molecular identifiers being used to normalize TCRbeta repertoire quantification. TCRdb's own reprocessing of the public reads used fastp at Q25 and MiXCR and kept productive beta chains. Each CDR3 protein appears once, grouped with its most common genes and DNA. This sample has 300,000 to 350,000 distinct CDR3 sequences in its table, and roughly 15% of those were observed once. About 41% of the sample goes to the ten largest clones.

This specimen's treatment or condition label, per the study, means: allogeneic hematopoietic cell transplantation with graft depleted of TCRalphabeta T cells and CD19 B cells. The children who served as transplant recipients had been given grafts of TCRalphabeta/CD19-depleted allogeneic hematopoietic cells. The V and J genes are TRBV3-1 and TRBJ2-2; no D gene can be assigned with confidence. The source material was PBMCs, mostly from graft donor cells, sampled 360 days after TCRalphabeta/CD19-depleted stem cell transplant. This receptor was obtained from a male patient under 10 years old who had a stem cell transplant for acute lymphoblastic leukemia, so the T cells may come from the graft donor. The DNA is as follows: TGTGCCAGCAGCCAATTAACTCCTAACACCGGGGAGCTGTTTTTT. This codes for CASSQLTPNTGELFF. With the portions outside the CDR3 filled from the reference TRBV3-1 and TRBJ2-2 genes, the complete variable region becomes DTAVSQTPKYLVTQMGNDKSIKCEQNLGHDTMYWYKQDSKKFLKIMFSYNNKELIINETVPNRFSPKSPDKAHLNLHINSLELGDSAVYFCASSQLTPNTGELFFGEGSRLTVL.